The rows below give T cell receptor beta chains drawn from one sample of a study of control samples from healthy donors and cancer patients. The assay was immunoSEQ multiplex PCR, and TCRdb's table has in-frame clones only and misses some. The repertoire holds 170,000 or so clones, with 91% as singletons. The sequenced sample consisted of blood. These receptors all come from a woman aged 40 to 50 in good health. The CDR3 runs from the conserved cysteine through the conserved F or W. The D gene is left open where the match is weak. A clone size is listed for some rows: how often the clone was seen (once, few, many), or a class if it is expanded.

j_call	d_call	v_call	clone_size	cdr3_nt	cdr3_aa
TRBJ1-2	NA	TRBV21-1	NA	TGTGCCAGCAGAACGAAAAGGGACAGTGACGATGGCTACACCTTC	CASRTKRDSDDGYTF
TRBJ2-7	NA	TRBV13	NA	TGTGCCAGCAGCCCCAGATATCGGTCCGGGGCTGATCAAGAAGGGCAGTACTTC	CASSPRYRSGADQEGQYF
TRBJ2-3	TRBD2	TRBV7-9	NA	TGTGCCAGCTACGCCGGGACTAGCGGGGGGAACACAGATACGCAGTATTTT	CASYAGTSGGNTDTQYF
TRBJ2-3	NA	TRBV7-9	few	TGTGCCAGCAGCTTAAGTGGGGGTCAGGGGAGATATACGCAGTATTTT	CASSLSGGQGRYTQYF
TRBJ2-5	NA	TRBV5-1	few	TGCGCCAGCAGCTTCCAAGAGACCCAGTACTTC	CASSFQETQYF
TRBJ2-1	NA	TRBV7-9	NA	TGTGCCAGCAGCTTAGACAACTACAATGAGCAGTTCTTC	CASSLDNYNEQFF
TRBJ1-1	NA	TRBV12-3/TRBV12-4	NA	TGTGCCAGCAGTTTCGGCGGTGAAGCTTTCTTT	CASSFGGEAFF
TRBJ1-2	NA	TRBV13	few	TGTGCCAGCAGCTTAGTTAGCGGACAGAGCCTCTATGGCTACACCTTC	CASSLVSGQSLYGYTF
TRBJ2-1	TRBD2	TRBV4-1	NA	TGCGCCAGCAGCGGCGCAGGAGGCGGGGGATACAATGAGCAGTTCTTC	CASSGAGGGGYNEQFF
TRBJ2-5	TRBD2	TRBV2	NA	TGTGCCAGCAGTGGGCTAGCGGGGGGAGAGACCCAGTACTTC	CASSGLAGGETQYF
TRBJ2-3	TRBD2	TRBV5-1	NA	TGCGCCAGCAACCGGGGAGGTAGCGGGGCAACAGATACGCAGTATTTT	CASNRGGSGATDTQYF
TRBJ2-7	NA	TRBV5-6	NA	TGTGCCAGCAGCGCACAGTCCTACGAGCAGTACTTC	CASSAQSYEQYF
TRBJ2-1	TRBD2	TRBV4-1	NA	TGCGCCAGCAGCCAACCCGGGACTAGCTACAATGAGCAGTTCTTC	CASSQPGTSYNEQFF
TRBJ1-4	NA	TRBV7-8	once	TGTGCCAGCAGCTTAAATCTCGCGCGGGGGGCAGGAAAACTGTTTTTT	CASSLNLARGAGKLFF
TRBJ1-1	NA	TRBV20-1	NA	TGCAGTGCTAGTAACTCCGGGCACACTGAAGCTTTCTTT	CSASNSGHTEAFF
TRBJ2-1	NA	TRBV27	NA	TGTGCCAGCAGTTTATCGCTCCAGGGGCCGGACTACAATGAGCAGTTCTTC	CASSLSLQGPDYNEQFF
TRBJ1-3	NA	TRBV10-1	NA	TGCGCCAGCAGTTATGAAGAGGGAAACACCATATATTTT	CASSYEEGNTIYF
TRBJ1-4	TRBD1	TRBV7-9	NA	TGTGCCAGCAGCTTAGGACAGGGGGGTGAAAAACTGTTTTTT	CASSLGQGGEKLFF
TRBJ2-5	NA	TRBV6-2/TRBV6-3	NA	TGTGCCAGCAGCCCTTTCCGTGAATCGGGTCAAGAGACCCAGTACTTC	CASSPFRESGQETQYF
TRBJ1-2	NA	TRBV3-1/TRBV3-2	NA	TGTGCCAGCAGCCAAGCCGCCTGGTCGGTCCAGGGATCGGTCTTTAACTATGGCTACACCTTC	CASSQAAWSVQGSVFNYGYTF
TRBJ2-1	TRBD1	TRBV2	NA	TGTGCCAGCGCAACAGGGGGCATTGCGAATGAGCAGTTCTTC	CASATGGIANEQFF
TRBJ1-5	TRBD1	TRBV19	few	TGTGCCAGTAGCCTGCTCCGGGACAGGGATCAGCCCCAGCATTTT	CASSLLRDRDQPQHF
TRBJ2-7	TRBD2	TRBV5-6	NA	TGTGCCAGCAGCTTGCGTAGCGGGGGGACCTTCTCCTACGAGCAGTACTTC	CASSLRSGGTFSYEQYF
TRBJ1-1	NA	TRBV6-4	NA	TGTGCCAGCAGTAGTAGGGTTGGGACTGAAGCTTTCTTT	CASSSRVGTEAFF
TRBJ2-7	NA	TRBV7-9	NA	TGTGCCAGCAGCTCGGATGGGATTGAGGAGCAGTACTTC	CASSSDGIEEQYF
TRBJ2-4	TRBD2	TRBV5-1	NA	TGCGCCAGCAGGGACGGGGGAGCGGGAGACATTCAGTACTTC	CASRDGGAGDIQYF
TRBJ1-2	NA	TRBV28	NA	TGTGCCAGCAGTTTACCGACACAGTACTATGGCTACACCTTC	CASSLPTQYYGYTF
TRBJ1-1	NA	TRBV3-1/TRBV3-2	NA	TGTGCCAGCAGCCAAGAGGGAAACACTGAAGCTTTCTTT	CASSQEGNTEAFF
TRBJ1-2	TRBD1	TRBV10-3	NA	TGTGCCATCAGTGAGCGGACAGGGGGCAAGGACGGATCTGGCTACACCTTC	CAISERTGGKDGSGYTF
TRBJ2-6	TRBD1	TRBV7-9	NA	TGTGCCAGCAGCTTAGCGCGAGGACAGGGTAGGTCTGGGGCCAACGTCCTGACTTTC	CASSLARGQGRSGANVLTF
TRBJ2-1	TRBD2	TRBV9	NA	TGTGCCAGCAGCCCCGGGGGGGTAGGGTACAATGAGCAGTTCTTC	CASSPGGVGYNEQFF